This TCR beta chain stems from a study of blood T cell repertoires in COVID-19. Across the study: Whether acute or convalescent, the COVID-19 samples came from the United States, Italy and Spain. The cDNA or gDNA used as material had been derived from T cells, B-cell-depleted T cells, or PBMCs.

Per the original data handling: Estimation of nucleated cell counts relied on the amplification of reference gene primers. Measured with immunoSEQ multiplex PCR; TCRdb has only the in-frame clones, and not every one. The V and J calls and clone size come from that table; D and trimming were worked out from the DNA. The sample lists about 200,000 clones, around 80% seen once, with 5.5% to 7% in the top ten. This clone has just one count. Source material: peripheral blood. The receptor comes from a woman between 70 and 85 years old with acute or convalescent COVID-19.

CDR3 DNA sequence: TGTGCCAGCAGCCGACCTAGCGGGAGTGTAGATACGCAGTATTTT. This translates into CASSRPSGSVDTQYF. V and J are TRBV27 and TRBJ2-3; TRBD2 matches 10 bases. The CDR3 spans 15 residues. Germline values: CDR1 MNHEY, CDR2 SMNVEV (reference sequence). The V and J ends lost 6 bases and 5 bases, in that order; junction bases with no gene match: 8.